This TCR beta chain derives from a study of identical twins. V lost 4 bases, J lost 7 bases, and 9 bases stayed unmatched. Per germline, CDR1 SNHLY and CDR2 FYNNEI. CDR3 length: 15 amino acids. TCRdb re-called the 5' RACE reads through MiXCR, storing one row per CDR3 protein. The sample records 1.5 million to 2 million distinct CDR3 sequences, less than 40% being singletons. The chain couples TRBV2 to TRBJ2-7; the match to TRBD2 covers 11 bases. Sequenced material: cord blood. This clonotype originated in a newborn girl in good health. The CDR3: CASSVGVAGGVEQYF. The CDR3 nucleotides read TGTGCCAGCAGTGTGGGAGTAGCGGGAGGGGTTGAGCAGTACTTC.